These 12 T cell receptor beta chains came from one sample sequenced in a study of blood T cell repertoires in COVID-19. Only in-frame clones appear in the TCRdb table, and some are missing; sequencing was by immunoSEQ multiplex PCR. The sample yields approximately 440,000 clones, 90% seen once. Sequencing used PBMCs or T cells enriched from blood (not recorded which). These receptors came from a man between 18 and 35 years old who had recovered from COVID-19.

The chain combines TRBV7-9 with TRBJ2-5; 11 nucleotides match TRBD2. The J segment lost 4 bases and the V segment lost 3 bases, leaving 4 bases of the junction unmatched. The CDR3 runs 15 residues. From germline, CDR1 is SEHNR and CDR2 FQNEAQ (reference sequence). CDR3 DNA sequence: TGTGCCAGCAGCTTTCTAGCGGGGGGCTTAGAGACCCAGTACTTC. Residues: CASSFLAGGLETQYF.

The chain has TRBV27 and TRBJ1-4; 7 bases fit TRBD1. The CDR3 runs 15 residues. Germline loops: CDR1 MNHEY, CDR2 SMNVEV (reference sequence). V dropped 1 base and J dropped 8; count of bases not matched to a gene: 7. The chain's CDR3 is CASSLYRGGEEKLFF. The CDR3 nucleotides read TGTGCCAGCAGTTTATACAGGGGCGGTGAGGAAAAACTGTTTTTT. The complete variable domain, with remaining parts taken from reference TRBV27 and TRBJ1-4, reads EAQVTQNPRYLITVTGKKLTVTCSQNMNHEYMSWYRQDPGLGLRQIYYSMNVEVTDKGDVPEGYKVSRKEKRNFPLILESPSPNQTSLYFCASSLYRGGEEKLFFGSGTQLSVL.

V and J are TRBV7-9 and TRBJ1-1; D is unresolved. Germline values: CDR1 SEHNR, CDR2 FQNEAQ (reference sequence). The CDR3 consists of 12 residues. V lost 10 bases and J lost 6, with 15 bases in between. The CDR3 DNA is TGTGCCACCTCAGCGACGGGTCCTGAAGCTTTCTTT. It encodes CATSATGPEAFF.

The sample holds one count of this clone. The CDR3, as DNA: TGTGCCAGCAGCTATGGGGGAGGGAGTGGAGATACGCAGTATTTT. Translating gives CASSYGGGSGDTQYF. The chain couples TRBV5-5 to TRBJ2-3, with 7 bases lining up with TRBD2. The trim removed 3 bases at V and 5 bases at J, leaving 9 bases unmatched. Germline-derived CDR1 and CDR2 are SGHKS and YYEKEE (reference sequence). The CDR3 spans 15 residues.

The chain employs TRBV7-9 and TRBJ1-6; the D is unclear. From germline, CDR1 is SEHNR and CDR2 FQNEAQ (reference sequence). The CDR3 sequence is 12 residues long. V lost 5 bases and J 14 bases, leaving 13 bases between the germline ends. CDR3 amino acids: CASSPRGSTLHF. DNA of the CDR3: TGTGCCAGCAGCCCCCGGGGTTCCACCCTCCACTTT.

The chain employs TRBV28 and TRBJ2-3; possibly TRBD2 for D (6 bases). CDR3 length: 14 residues. Germline V gene sequence: CDR1 MDHEN, CDR2 SYDVKM. Trimming cost V 6 bases and J 2 bases, with 12 bases left between them. CDR3 protein: CASSSTGATDTQYF. Written as DNA, the CDR3 is TGTGCCAGCAGCTCAACGGGAGCCACAGATACGCAGTATTTT.

CDR3: CASSLRPPGQTGELFF. For the CDR3, the DNA is TGTGCCAGCAGCTTACGACCACCTGGACAGACCGGGGAGCTGTTTTTT. The chain uses TRBV7-3 and TRBJ2-2; D may be TRBD1 (6 bases). Between the trimmed V and J ends, which lost 2 bases and 5 bases, there was a span of 15 bases. Per the germline V gene, CDR1 is SGHTA and CDR2 is FQGTGA. The CDR3 extends over 16 amino acids. The variable domain in full, completed from reference TRBV7-3 and TRBJ2-2, reads GAGVSQTPSNKVTEKGKYVELRCDPISGHTALYWYRQSLGQGPEFLIYFQGTGAADDSGLPNDRFFAVRPEGSVSTLKIQRTERGDSAVYLCASSLRPPGQTGELFFGEGSRLTVL.

The rearrangement joins TRBV5-1 to TRBJ1-3, with 7 nucleotides matching TRBD1. The CDR3 spans 15 residues. CDR1 SGHRS and CDR2 YFSETQ come from the germline V gene. The J segment lost 4 bases and the V segment lost 4 bases, leaving 8 bases of the junction unmatched. The CDR3 loop is CASSRTGTEGNTIYF. The CDR3 DNA reads TGCGCCAGCAGCCGTACCGGGACAGAAGGAAACACCATATATTTT.

This chain links TRBV15 with TRBJ2-7, with a tentative D call TRBD1 (6 bases). Germline V gene sequence: CDR1 LNHNV, CDR2 YYDKDF (reference sequence). The CDR3 length is 15 residues. The V end was cut by 2 bases, the J end by 4 bases, with 15 bases between. The CDR3 sequence: CATSRPRGGRYEQYF. The DNA for the CDR3 is TGTGCCACCAGCAGACCAAGAGGGGGTAGGTACGAGCAGTACTTC. Using reference TRBV15 and TRBJ2-7 for the parts outside the CDR3, the full variable domain is DAMVIQNPRYQVTQFGKPVTLSCSQTLNHNVMYWYQQKSSQAPKLLFHYYDKDFNNEADTPDNFQSRRPNTSFCFLDIRSPGLGDTAMYLCATSRPRGGRYEQYFGPGTRLTVT.

This sequence joins TRBV11-3 and TRBJ2-5, with 14 bases identical to TRBD2. The CDR3 length is 16 residues. The trim removed 5 bases at V and 3 bases at J, leaving 5 bases unmatched. Germline values: CDR1 SGHNT, CDR2 YENEEA. The CDR3 sequence: CASSKGLAGAKETQYF. As DNA, the CDR3 is TGTGCCAGCAGCAAGGGACTAGCGGGGGCCAAAGAGACCCAGTACTTC.

This clone appeared once. The chain employs TRBV7-9 and TRBJ1-5; tentative D call: TRBD1 (5 bases). The CDR3 has 13 residues. The V and J ends lost 5 bases and 5 bases respectively, with 10 bases between them. The germline gives CDR1 SEHNR, CDR2 FQNEAQ (reference sequence). The CDR3: CASSARVDQPQHF. CDR3 coding DNA: TGTGCCAGCAGCGCCAGGGTCGATCAGCCCCAGCATTTT.

The J gene is TRBJ1-1, the V gene TRBV15, with 7 nucleotides matching TRBD1. Germline values: CDR1 LNHNV, CDR2 YYDKDF (reference sequence). V was pared by 1 base and J by 1 base, with 6 bases of the junction left unmatched. The CDR3 spans 16 residues. As DNA, the CDR3 is TGTGCCACCAGCAGAGGAGTGACAGGGCGGAACACTGAAGCTTTCTTT. It encodes CATSRGVTGRNTEAFF.